A selection of T cell receptor beta chains follows, all from one sample in a study of T cell clusters in autoimmune cytopenias. TCRdb reprocessed the multiplex PCR reads, with one entry per CDR3 protein and no DNA. Across 600 to 750 distinct CDR3 sequences, the top ten clones capture about 28% of the sample. The data were also submitted as part of a second study, on T cell repertoires in aging, cancer and after chemotherapy.

What was sequenced was peripheral blood. These receptors were taken from a human donor with chronic lymphocytic leukemia. CDR3s include the opening cysteine and the closing phenylalanine or tryptophan. The order of the fields is J gene, clone size, V gene, CDR3 protein. Size is stated for part of the rows, as once, few or many counts, or as a class when the clone is expanded.

>TRBJ2-2|medium-sized|TRBV7-3
CASSPRVATGELFF
>TRBJ2-5|medium-sized|TRBV12-5
CASGSGPRPETQYF
>TRBJ1-2|-|TRBV6-5
CASRSPGRADYGYTF
>TRBJ1-1|medium-sized|TRBV5-4
CASSLGGGQGRERAFF
>TRBJ2-3|-|TRBV6-1
CASRGTGGGDTQYF
>TRBJ1-2|medium-sized|TRBV7-2
CASSPPSGPQGGYTF
>TRBJ2-1|-|TRBV2
CASSTTRLAGVYNEQFF
>TRBJ2-7|large|TRBV6-5
CASTRARDWQYF
>TRBJ2-1|medium-sized|TRBV4-3
CASSRTGGGVNEQFF
>TRBJ1-5|medium-sized|TRBV28
CASSLGDRRNQPQHF
>TRBJ2-5|large|TRBV5-4
CASSVSLGLAGGYQETQYF
>TRBJ2-2|-|TRBV29-1
CSVPGTGPNTGELFF
>TRBJ2-7|medium-sized|TRBV20-1
CSARDRYSSYEQYF
>TRBJ2-2|large|TRBV5-5
CASSRWEGATGELFF
>TRBJ1-2|medium-sized|TRBV5-1
CASSPFRVVFGNYGYTF
>TRBJ1-1|medium-sized|TRBV7-6
CASRGTTEDTEAFF
>TRBJ2-5|medium-sized|TRBV4-2
CASSQDLIAGEETQYF
>TRBJ2-1|large|TRBV7-9
CASSLVDRRFF
>TRBJ1-2|medium-sized|TRBV20-1
CSAGQQGLYGYTF
>TRBJ2-7|-|TRBV19
CASSISSVSYEQYF
>TRBJ1-4|medium-sized|TRBV19
CASSIDLSSVIEKLFF
>TRBJ2-7|-|TRBV10-2
CASRPERDEQYF
>TRBJ2-2|-|TRBV19
CASSGWYTNTGELFF
>TRBJ2-3|-|TRBV6-2/TRBV6-3
CASSEGLAGLSTDTQYF
>TRBJ1-4|large|TRBV5-5
CASSLRTGGETNEKLFF
>TRBJ2-3|large|TRBV10-3
CAISAPGDTQYF
>TRBJ2-1|-|TRBV18
CASSPPASGGNGEQFF
>TRBJ2-7|-|TRBV28
CASSRDRGEEQYF